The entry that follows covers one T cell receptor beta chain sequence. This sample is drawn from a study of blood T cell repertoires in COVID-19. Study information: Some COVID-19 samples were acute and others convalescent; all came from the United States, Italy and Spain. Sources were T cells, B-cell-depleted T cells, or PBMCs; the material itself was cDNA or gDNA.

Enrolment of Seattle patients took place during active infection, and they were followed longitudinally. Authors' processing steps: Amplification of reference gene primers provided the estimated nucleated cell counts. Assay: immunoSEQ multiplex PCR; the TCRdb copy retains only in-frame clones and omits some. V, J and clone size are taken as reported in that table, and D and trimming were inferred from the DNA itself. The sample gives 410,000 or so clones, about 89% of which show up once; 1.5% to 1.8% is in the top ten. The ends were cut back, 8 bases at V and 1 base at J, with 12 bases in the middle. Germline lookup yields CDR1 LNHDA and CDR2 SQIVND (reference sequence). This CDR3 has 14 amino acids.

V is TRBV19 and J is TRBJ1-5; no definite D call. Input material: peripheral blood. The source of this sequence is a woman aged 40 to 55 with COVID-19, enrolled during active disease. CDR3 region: CASWEGWSNQPQHF. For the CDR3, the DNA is TGTGCCAGTTGGGAGGGATGGAGCAATCAGCCCCAGCATTTT.